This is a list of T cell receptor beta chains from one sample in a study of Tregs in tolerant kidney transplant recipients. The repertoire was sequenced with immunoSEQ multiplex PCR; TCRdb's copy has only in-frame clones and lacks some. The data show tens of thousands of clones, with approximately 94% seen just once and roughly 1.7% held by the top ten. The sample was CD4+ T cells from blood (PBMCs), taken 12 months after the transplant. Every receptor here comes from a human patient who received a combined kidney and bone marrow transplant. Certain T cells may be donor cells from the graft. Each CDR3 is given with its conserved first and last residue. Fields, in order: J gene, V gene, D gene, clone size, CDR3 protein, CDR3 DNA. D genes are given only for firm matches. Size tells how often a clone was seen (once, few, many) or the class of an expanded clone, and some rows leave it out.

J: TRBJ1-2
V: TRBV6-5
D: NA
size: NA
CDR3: CASSEADTTYGYTF
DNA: TGTGCCAGCAGCGAAGCGGATACAACCTATGGCTACACCTTC

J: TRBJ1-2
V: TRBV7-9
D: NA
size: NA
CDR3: CASSLDRGYGYTF
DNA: TGTGCCAGCAGCCTGGACAGAGGATATGGCTACACCTTC

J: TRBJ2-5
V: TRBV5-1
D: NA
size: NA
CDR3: CASSLIGTPYQETQYF
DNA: TGCGCCAGCAGCTTAATAGGGACACCGTACCAAGAGACCCAGTACTTC

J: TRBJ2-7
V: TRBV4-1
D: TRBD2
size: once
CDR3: CASSPDRLADSYEQYF
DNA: TGCGCCAGCAGCCCTGATCGACTAGCGGACTCCTACGAGCAGTACTTC

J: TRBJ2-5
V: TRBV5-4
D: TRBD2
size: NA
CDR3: CASSHQLADQETQYF
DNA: TGTGCCAGCAGCCACCAACTAGCGGACCAAGAGACCCAGTACTTC

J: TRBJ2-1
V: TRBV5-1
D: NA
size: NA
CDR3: CASSLVLNPYNEQFF
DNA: TGCGCCAGCAGCTTGGTTTTAAATCCCTACAATGAGCAGTTCTTC

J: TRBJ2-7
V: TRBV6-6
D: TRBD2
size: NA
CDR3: CASSYSSGDTYEQYF
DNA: TGTGCCAGCAGTTACTCGAGCGGGGATACCTACGAGCAGTACTTC

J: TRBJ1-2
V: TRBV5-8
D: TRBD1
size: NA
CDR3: CASSSTGGGYGYTF
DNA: TGTGCCAGCAGCTCGACAGGGGGCGGCTATGGCTACACCTTC

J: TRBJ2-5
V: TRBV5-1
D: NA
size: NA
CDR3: CASSLATQIQETQYF
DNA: TGCGCCAGCAGCTTGGCCACCCAGATCCAAGAGACCCAGTACTTC

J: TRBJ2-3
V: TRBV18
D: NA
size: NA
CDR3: CASSPGVTDTQYF
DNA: TGTGCCAGCTCACCGGGAGTCACAGATACGCAGTATTTT

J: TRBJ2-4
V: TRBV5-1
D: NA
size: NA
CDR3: CASSLEAGLAKNIQYF
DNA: TGCGCCAGCAGCTTGGAGGCGGGCCTAGCCAAAAACATTCAGTACTTC

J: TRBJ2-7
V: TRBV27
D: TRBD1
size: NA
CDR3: CASSSGQGKAEQYF
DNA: TGTGCCAGCAGTTCAGGACAGGGCAAAGCCGAGCAGTACTTC

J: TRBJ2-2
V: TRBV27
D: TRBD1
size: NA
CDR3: CASSRDRGTGELFF
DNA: TGTGCCAGCAGCCGGGACAGGGGAACCGGGGAGCTGTTTTTT

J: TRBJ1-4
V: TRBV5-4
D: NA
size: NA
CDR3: CASSSQWGDEKLFF
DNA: TGTGCCAGCAGCTCCCAGTGGGGAGACGAAAAACTGTTTTTT

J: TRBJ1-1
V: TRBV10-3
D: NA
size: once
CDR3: CAISFLRDNEAFF
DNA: TGTGCCATCAGCTTTCTCCGGGACAATGAAGCTTTCTTT

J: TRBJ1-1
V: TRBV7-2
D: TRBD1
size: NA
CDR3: CASSRGQGAIVVTEAFF
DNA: TGTGCCAGCAGCCGGGGACAGGGGGCAATCGTGGTCACTGAAGCTTTCTTT

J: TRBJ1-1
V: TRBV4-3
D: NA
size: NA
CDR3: CASSQWGVNTEAFF
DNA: TGCGCCAGCAGCCAATGGGGGGTAAACACTGAAGCTTTCTTT

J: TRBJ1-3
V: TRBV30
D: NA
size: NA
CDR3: CAWSPGQFAGNTIYF
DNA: TGTGCCTGGAGTCCCGGACAGTTCGCTGGAAACACCATATATTTT

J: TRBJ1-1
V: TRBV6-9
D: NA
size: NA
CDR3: CARPDKLNTEAFF
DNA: TGTGCCCGACCGGACAAACTGAACACTGAAGCTTTCTTT

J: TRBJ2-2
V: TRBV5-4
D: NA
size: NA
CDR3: CASSYGDTGELFF
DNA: TGTGCCAGCAGCTATGGAGACACCGGGGAGCTGTTTTTT

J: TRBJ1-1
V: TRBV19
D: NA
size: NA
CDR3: CASSIGLPNTEAFF
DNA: TGTGCCAGTAGTATAGGACTGCCGAACACTGAAGCTTTCTTT

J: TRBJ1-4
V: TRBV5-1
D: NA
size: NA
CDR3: CASSSEGLVEKLFF
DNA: TGCGCCAGCAGCTCGGAGGGGCTCGTTGAAAAACTGTTTTTT

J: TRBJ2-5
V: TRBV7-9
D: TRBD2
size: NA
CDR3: CASSASGTSKKETQYF
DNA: TGTGCCAGCAGCGCGTCCGGGACTAGCAAAAAAGAGACCCAGTACTTC

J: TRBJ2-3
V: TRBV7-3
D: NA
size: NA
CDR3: CATSRGNTDTQYF
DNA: TGTGCCACTTCCAGGGGAAATACAGATACGCAGTATTTT

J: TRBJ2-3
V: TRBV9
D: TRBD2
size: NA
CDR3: CASSVAPGTSGGATDTQYF
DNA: TGTGCCAGCAGCGTAGCCCCTGGGACTAGCGGGGGGGCGACAGATACGCAGTATTTT

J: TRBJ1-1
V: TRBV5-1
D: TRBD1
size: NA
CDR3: CASSFTGVMNTEAFF
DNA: TGCGCCAGCAGTTTTACAGGGGTCATGAACACTGAAGCTTTCTTT

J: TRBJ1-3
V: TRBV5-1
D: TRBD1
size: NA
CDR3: CASSRTGSSGNTIYF
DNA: TGCGCCAGCAGCCGGACAGGGTCGTCTGGAAACACCATATATTTT

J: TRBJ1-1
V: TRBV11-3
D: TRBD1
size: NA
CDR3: CASTPTGGFTEAFF
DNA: TGTGCCAGCACACCGACAGGGGGCTTCACTGAAGCTTTCTTT

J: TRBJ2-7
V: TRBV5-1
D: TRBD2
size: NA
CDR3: CASSLWTSGESSYEQYF
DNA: TGCGCCAGCAGCTTGTGGACTAGCGGGGAAAGCTCCTACGAGCAGTACTTC

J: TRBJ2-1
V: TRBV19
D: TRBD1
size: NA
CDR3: CASSTRQGFLRNEQFF
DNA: TGTGCCAGTAGTACCCGACAGGGTTTTCTAAGGAATGAGCAGTTCTTC

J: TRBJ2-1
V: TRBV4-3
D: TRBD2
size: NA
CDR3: CASSQDSGTSGRWSYNEQFF
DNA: TGCGCCAGCAGCCAAGATTCCGGGACTAGCGGGAGGTGGTCCTACAATGAGCAGTTCTTC

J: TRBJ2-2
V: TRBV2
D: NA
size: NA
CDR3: CASSARTSGFGELFF
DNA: TGTGCCAGCAGTGCAAGGACTTCTGGTTTCGGGGAGCTGTTTTTT

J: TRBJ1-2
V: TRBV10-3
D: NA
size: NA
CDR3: CAISRGQKGYTF
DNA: TGTGCCATCAGCCGCGGACAAAAAGGCTACACCTTC